This T cell receptor beta chain was sequenced in a study of T-cell memory formation after mild COVID-19. Study conclusions and caveats: Confirmation was lacking for SARS-CoV-2 specificity of second-wave clones that peaked on day 37. Day 15 to 85 contracting clones showed balanced CD4/CD8; later expanders leaned CD4+. Researchers found some responding clones in pre-infection memory, a sign that cross-reactive memory joined.

The germline CDR1 and CDR2 sequences are LGHDT and YNNKEL (reference sequence). The CDR3 consists of 15 residues. Trimming removed 1 base from V and 5 bases from J, with 14 bases in between. Constant-segment primers served in 5'RACE that generated TCR alpha and TCR beta cDNA libraries bearing sample barcodes and UMIs. TCRdb ran MiXCR on the 5' RACE reads and lists one entry per CDR3 protein. The data show about 280,000 distinct CDR3 sequences, 7.5% to 9.5% seen once. Comment on this clonotype: Its antigen is currently unknown.

The rearrangement links TRBV3-1 to TRBJ2-5; tentative D call: TRBD2 (7 bases). The sequence was obtained from a man younger than 30 who had mild COVID-19 (a few samples of this study predate the infection). Cell type and time point are not known. Sequenced input: PBMCs or a T cell subset sorted from them (not recorded which). The CDR3 nucleotides read TGTGCCAGCAGCCAAGGGCCGGGGGGCAGGGAGACCCAGTACTTC. Amino acids: CASSQGPGGRETQYF.